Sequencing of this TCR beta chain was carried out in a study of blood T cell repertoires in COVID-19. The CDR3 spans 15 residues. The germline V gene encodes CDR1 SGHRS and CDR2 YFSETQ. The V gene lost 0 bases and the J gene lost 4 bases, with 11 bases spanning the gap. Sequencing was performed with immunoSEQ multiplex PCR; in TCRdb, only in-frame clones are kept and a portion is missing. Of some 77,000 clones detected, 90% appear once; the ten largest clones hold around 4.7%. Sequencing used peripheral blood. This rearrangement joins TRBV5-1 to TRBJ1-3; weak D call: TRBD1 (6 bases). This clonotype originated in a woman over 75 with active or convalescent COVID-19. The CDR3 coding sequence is TGCGCCAGCAGCTTGGTTACAGGGACCGGAAACACCATATATTTT. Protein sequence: CASSLVTGTGNTIYF.